The 27 T cell receptor beta chains reported below all come from one sample, sequenced in a study of T cell responses to AZD1222 COVID-19 vaccine (dated by TCRdb to about 2021). The protocol used for the library was the immunoSEQ multiplex PCR assay. Held by TCRdb, this immuneACCESS table contains in-frame sequences only and omits some clones. Under half of the omission traces to an unresolved V gene where checked; the cause of the rest is unknown. This sample holds 150,000 to 200,000 clones; approximately 94% were observed only once. The ten largest account for 2.6% of the sample. What the time point label conveys for this sample: baseline before first vaccination. Sequences were derived from peripheral blood, sampled on day 0 of AZD1222 vaccination. These receptors all come from an adult in good health.

The V call is TRBV7-9, the J call TRBJ2-1; no clear D gene. The CDR3 loop spans 13 amino acids. Deletions cut 2 bases from V and 8 bases from J, with 10 bases between. CDR1 is SEHNR, CDR2 FQNEAQ, per germline (reference sequence). The CDR3 here is CASSLPNADEQFF. The CDR3 nucleotides are TGTGCCAGCAGCTTACCGAACGCTGATGAGCAGTTCTTC.

The V gene is TRBV27, the J gene TRBJ2-1, with 13 nucleotides matching TRBD2. Germline values: CDR1 MNHEY, CDR2 SMNVEV (reference sequence). This CDR3 has 16 amino acids. Trimming cost V 3 bases and J 6 bases; bases outside gene matches: 5. The CDR3 DNA sequence: TGTGCCAGCAGTTTCTTACTAGCGGGAGGGCCCAATGAGCAGTTCTTC. This sequence encodes CASSFLLAGGPNEQFF.

The rearrangement uses TRBV21-1 and TRBJ1-5. TRBV21-1 is labeled a pseudogene. The CDR3 contains 16 residues. The CDR3 nucleotides read TGTGCCAGCAGCAAAGAGGCGAAATATAGCAATCAGCCCCAGCATTTT. This sequence encodes CASSKEAKYSNQPQHF.

The chain carries TRBV15 and TRBJ1-1; TRBD1 matches at 8 bases. Germline V gene sequence: CDR1 LNHNV, CDR2 YYDKDF (reference sequence). V lost 0 bases, J lost 6 bases, and 3 bases stayed unmatched. The CDR3 spans 14 residues. As DNA, the CDR3 is TGTGCCACCAGCAGAGACCTCAGGGGGCCTGAAGCTTTCTTT. Translated: CATSRDLRGPEAFF.

The genes are TRBV18 and TRBJ1-1; perhaps TRBD1 as D (5 bases). The germline V gene has CDR1 KGHSH and CDR2 LQKENI. CDR3 length: 15 residues. V was clipped by 2 bases and J by 6 bases, with 16 bases between them. CDR3 DNA sequence: TGTGCCAGCTCACCAGGGGCCTGGGAAGGTGCTGAAGCTTTCTTT. Its translation: CASSPGAWEGAEAFF.

The rearrangement joins TRBV6-5 to TRBJ2-3; D is ambiguous. Trimming took off 0 bases at V and 4 bases at J, with 5 bases between the two ends. CDR3 size: 13 residues. The germline gives CDR1 MNHEY, CDR2 SVGAGI. DNA for the CDR3: TGTGCCAGCAGTTACTCGAACGCAGATACGCAGTATTTT. Translation: CASSYSNADTQYF.

The chain joins TRBV7-2 to TRBJ1-2, with TRBD1 matching over 9 bases. The CDR3 is 15 amino acids. CDR1 SGHTA and CDR2 FQGNSA come from the germline V gene. J lost 4 bases, V lost 5 bases, and 8 bases had no gene match. CDR3 amino acids: CASSPRTGESYGYTF. In nucleotides, the CDR3 is TGTGCCAGCAGCCCCCGGACAGGGGAATCCTATGGCTACACCTTC.

The chain carries TRBV30 and TRBJ1-5; no clear D gene. The V end was cut by 3 bases, the J end by 2 bases, with 11 bases between. CDR1 is GTSNPN, CDR2 SVGIG, per germline (reference sequence). The CDR3 is made up of 14 amino acids. CDR3 region: CAWSQRSGNQPQHF. The CDR3 DNA is TGTGCCTGGAGCCAGAGAAGCGGCAATCAGCCCCAGCATTTT.

The chain employs TRBV19 and TRBJ2-5; D is undetermined. Germline loops: CDR1 LNHDA, CDR2 SQIVND (reference sequence). The CDR3 spans 14 residues. Trimming took 0 bases from V and 1 from J, leaving 6 bases between them. Here the CDR3 reads CASSIEGFQETQYF. The CDR3 DNA sequence: TGTGCCAGTAGTATAGAGGGGTTCCAAGAGACCCAGTACTTC.

The chain combines TRBV11-2 with TRBJ2-7; TRBD2 aligns across 12 bases. Germline-derived CDR1 and CDR2 are SGHAT and FQNNGV. The V and J ends lost 0 bases and 4 bases, in that order; junction bases with no gene match: 1. The CDR3 sequence is 15 residues long. CDR3 nucleotides: TGTGCCAGCAGCTTAGAGCTAGCGGGAGGGTACGAGCAGTACTTC. It codes for CASSLELAGGYEQYF.

V gene TRBV5-1 combines with J gene TRBJ2-3; D gene uncertain. V gave up 0 bases and J gave up 4 bases, with 9 bases separating them. This CDR3 spans 14 amino acids. CDR1 is SGHRS, CDR2 YFSETQ, per germline. CDR3 loop: CASSLGLPPDTQYF. CDR3 sequence (DNA): TGCGCCAGCAGCTTGGGTCTACCCCCAGATACGCAGTATTTT.

The rearrangement joins TRBV3-1 (or the pseudogene TRBV3-2) to TRBJ1-6; D is ambiguous. This CDR3 spans 12 amino acids. Germline CDR1 reads LGHDT; CDR2 reads YNNKEL (reference sequence). V lost 5 bases and J 8 bases, leaving 7 bases between the germline ends. The CDR3 reads CASSYLDSPLHF. For the CDR3, the DNA is TGTGCCAGCAGCTATCTCGATTCACCCCTCCACTTT.

The rearrangement links TRBV10-1 to TRBJ2-7; TRBD2 agrees at 7 bases. J gave up 2 bases and V 8 bases, and 6 bases lay outside the gene matches. The length of the CDR3 is 13 residues. Germline loops: CDR1 WNHNN, CDR2 SYGVQD (reference sequence). CDR3 nucleotide sequence: TGCGCCAGCTGTACGCTAGCGGCCTACGAGCAGTACTTC. It codes for CASCTLAAYEQYF.

This chain joins TRBV27 and TRBJ1-6; D unresolved. The V gene's germline CDR1 is MNHEY and CDR2 SMNVEV (reference sequence). V dropped 3 bases and J dropped 0 bases, with 15 bases sitting between them. The CDR3 runs 18 residues. The CDR3 loop is CASSFLAPASSYNSPLHF. For the CDR3, the DNA is TGTGCCAGCAGTTTTTTAGCGCCAGCGAGCTCCTATAATTCACCCCTCCACTTT.

The rearrangement uses TRBV5-1 and TRBJ2-1, with 9 bases identical to TRBD2. CDR3 length equals 14 residues. Germline loops: CDR1 SGHRS, CDR2 YFSETQ. Germline trimming cut 4 bases from V and 7 bases from J; bases unmatched to any gene: 6. The CDR3 nucleotides are TGCGCCAGCAGCGTTAGCGGGAGTGGTAATGAGCAGTTCTTC. This sequence encodes CASSVSGSGNEQFF.

The V call is TRBV2, the J call TRBJ2-7; possible D gene TRBD2, 6 bases. The germline CDR1 and CDR2 sequences are SNHLY and FYNNEI. The CDR3 totals 15 residues. V dropped 5 bases and J dropped 5 bases, with 19 bases sitting between them. The CDR3 loop is CASSSWGLDLNEQYF. As DNA, the CDR3 is TGTGCCAGCAGTAGCTGGGGACTCGACCTGAACGAGCAGTACTTC.

The V gene is TRBV4-1, the J gene TRBJ1-2; TRBD1 is a possible D gene (5 bases). V lost 5 bases and J 0 bases, leaving 16 bases between the germline ends. The CDR3 has 16 residues. Looked up from germline, CDR1 is MGHRA and CDR2 is YSYEKL. CDR3 protein: CASSGRGSTSNYGYTF. CDR3 nucleotide sequence: TGCGCCAGCAGCGGGAGGGGTTCCACTTCTAACTATGGCTACACCTTC.

J is TRBJ2-1 and V is TRBV27; no reliable D call. The CDR3 runs 14 residues. Trimming stripped 8 bases from V and 1 base from J, with 12 bases between. From germline, CDR1 is MNHEY and CDR2 SMNVEV (reference sequence). The CDR3 nucleotides are TGTGCCAGCGCGAGGTATTATTCCTACAATGAGCAGTTCTTC. Translated, it gives CASARYYSYNEQFF.

The chain combines TRBV3-1 (or the pseudogene TRBV3-2) with TRBJ2-1; no reliable D call. CDR1 is LGHDT, CDR2 YNNKEL, per germline (reference sequence). The V and J ends lost 4 bases and 7 bases respectively, with 8 bases between them. The CDR3 covers 12 residues. In nucleotides, the CDR3 is TGTGCCAGCAGCCCCACCGTTAATGAGCAGTTCTTC. Translated: CASSPTVNEQFF.

This chain links TRBV28 with TRBJ1-2, with D possibly being TRBD1 (6 bases). Germline CDR1 is MDHEN and CDR2 is SYDVKM. The V gene lost 7 bases and the J gene lost 2 bases, with 11 bases spanning the gap. This CDR3 is built from 13 residues. The DNA of the CDR3 is TGTGCCAGCACGGGGGGCAGCAACTATGGCTACACCTTC. Its protein product is CASTGGSNYGYTF.

The chain links TRBV19 to TRBJ2-1, with no clear D. V was pared by 5 bases and J by 9 bases, with 14 bases between. The CDR3 runs 13 residues. Germline V lookup: CDR1 LNHDA, CDR2 SQIVND (reference sequence). The CDR3 region is CASSPKRGLEQFF. The CDR3 nucleotides are TGTGCCAGTAGTCCAAAGAGAGGCCTTGAGCAGTTCTTC.

The rearrangement links TRBV6-5 to TRBJ2-7; D gene unclear. Trimming took 2 bases from V and 2 from J, leaving 10 bases between them. CDR1 is MNHEY and CDR2 is SVGAGI in the germline V gene. The CDR3 totals 14 residues. The CDR3 region is CASSYESFPYEQYF. For the CDR3, the DNA is TGTGCCAGCAGTTACGAGTCCTTTCCCTACGAGCAGTACTTC.

This clone is a singleton in its sample. The chain links TRBV6-5 to TRBJ1-1; D uncertain. Germline V gives CDR1 MNHEY, CDR2 SVGAGI. Trimming shortened V by 1 base and J by 5 bases, and 8 bases separated the two germline ends. This CDR3 is 13 amino acids long. The CDR3 DNA is TGTGCCAGCAGTTACTTGGCGAGGACTGAAGCTTTCTTT. This translates into CASSYLARTEAFF.

The chain carries TRBV19 and TRBJ1-2; D is possibly TRBD1 (6 bases). The ends were cut back, 6 bases at V and 4 bases at J, with 18 bases in the middle. CDR1 is LNHDA and CDR2 is SQIVND in the germline V gene (reference sequence). The CDR3 extends over 15 amino acids. For the CDR3, the DNA is TGTGCCAGTAGCCAAGCGCTCGGGACAACCTATGGCTACACCTTC. As protein: CASSQALGTTYGYTF. Using reference TRBV19 and TRBJ1-2 for the parts outside the CDR3, the full variable domain is DGGITQSPKYLFRKEGQNVTLSCEQNLNHDAMYWYRQDPGQGLRLIYYSQIVNDFQKGDIAEGYSVSREKKESFPLTVTSAQKNPTAFYLCASSQALGTTYGYTFGSGTRLTVV.

The V call is TRBV27, the J call TRBJ1-3, with D hard to call. CDR1 is MNHEY, CDR2 SMNVEV, per germline (reference sequence). The CDR3 runs 13 residues. V shed 5 bases and J shed 2 bases, with 7 bases lying between them. The CDR3 DNA follows: TGTGCCAGCAGTCCCCGACCTGGAAACACCATATATTTT. Amino acid sequence: CASSPRPGNTIYF.

This chain joins TRBV5-1 and TRBJ1-1; no reliable D call. This CDR3 comprises 15 residues. The germline gives CDR1 SGHRS, CDR2 YFSETQ. The V gene lost 1 base and the J gene lost 0 bases, with 10 bases spanning the gap. The DNA of the CDR3 is TGCGCCAGCAGCTTGTCCAGAATCTTGAACACTGAAGCTTTCTTT. Translation: CASSLSRILNTEAFF.

V usage is TRBV4-1 and J usage is TRBJ2-6; TRBD1 is a possible D gene (5 bases). Germline V CDR1 and CDR2: MGHRA, YSYEKL. This CDR3 is built from 15 residues. The V end was cut by 3 bases, the J end by 4 bases, with 10 bases between. The CDR3 here is CASSQQGSGANVLTF. The DNA for the CDR3 is TGCGCCAGCAGCCAGCAGGGTTCCGGGGCCAACGTCCTGACTTTC.